The sequence of this T cell receptor beta chain was determined in a study of identical twins. TCRdb processed the 5' RACE reads anew with MiXCR; each CDR3 protein has one entry. The sample carries some 690,000 distinct CDR3 sequences, around 20% recorded once. Germline assignment: CDR1 DFQATT and CDR2 SNEGSKA (reference sequence). The CDR3 has 15 residues. Trimming removed 1 base from V and 0 bases from J, with 10 bases in between. This clonotype was detected only a few times. These data were likewise used in another study, on T cells expressing NK-cell markers. That work adds: Investigators obtained TCR beta repertoires from sorted CD3+CD56+NKG2C+, CD3+CD56+NKG2C- and CD3+CD56-NKG2C+ T cells. Seven sequenced donors out of eight were HCMV-seropositive, one seronegative. Sorting was limited to alpha-beta TCR-expressing T cells with an anti-gamma-delta TCR antibody in several experiments.

This receptor was identified in a woman aged 18-29 years in good health. This chain links TRBV20-1 with TRBJ1-5, with no clear D. The sample taken for sequencing was PBMCs. DNA for the CDR3: TGCAGTGCTAGAGTAGGGCGATATAGCAATCAGCCCCAGCATTTT. As protein: CSARVGRYSNQPQHF.